Presented here are 3 T cell receptor beta chains from one specimen sequenced in a study of cytomegalovirus exposure and HLA in healthy donors. It was with 60 Vbeta and 13 Jbeta primers that the PCR ran. Clones were read by immunoSEQ multiplex PCR, and TCRdb kept only the in-frame ones, dropping some. The profile shows 90,000 to 150,000 clones, 60% to 80% of them singletons. The sequenced material came from PBMCs. The receptors were gathered from a man between 45 and 60 years old in good health and CMV-seropositive.

The rearrangement uses TRBV7-2 and TRBJ1-5; D perhaps matches TRBD1 (5 bases). The germline CDR1 and CDR2 sequences are SGHTA and FQGNSA. The CDR3 is made up of 15 amino acids. Trimming stripped 1 base from V and 5 bases from J, with 12 bases between. CDR3 bases: TGTGCCAGCAGCTTAGATGGAGACAGTTATCAGCCCCAGCATTTT. Amino acids: CASSLDGDSYQPQHF.

The CDR3 bases are TGTGCCAGCAGTGAGACTAGCGGGAGTTATAATGAGCAGTTCTTC. Its protein is CASSETSGSYNEQFF. The rearrangement joins TRBV27 to TRBJ2-1; 12 bases are shared with TRBD2. Unmatched junction bases numbered 6, after V lost 5 bases and J lost 7 bases. Germline-derived CDR1 and CDR2 are MNHEY and SMNVEV (reference sequence). The CDR3 spans 15 residues.

The J gene is TRBJ2-5, the V gene TRBV5-1; 7 bases align to TRBD2. V lost 4 bases, J lost 5 bases, and 8 bases stayed unmatched. CDR1 and CDR2 from the germline V gene are SGHRS and YFSETQ. CDR3 length: 14 residues. As DNA, the CDR3 is TGCGCCAGCAGCCCGACTAGCCCGTTTGAGACCCAGTACTTC. Its protein is CASSPTSPFETQYF.